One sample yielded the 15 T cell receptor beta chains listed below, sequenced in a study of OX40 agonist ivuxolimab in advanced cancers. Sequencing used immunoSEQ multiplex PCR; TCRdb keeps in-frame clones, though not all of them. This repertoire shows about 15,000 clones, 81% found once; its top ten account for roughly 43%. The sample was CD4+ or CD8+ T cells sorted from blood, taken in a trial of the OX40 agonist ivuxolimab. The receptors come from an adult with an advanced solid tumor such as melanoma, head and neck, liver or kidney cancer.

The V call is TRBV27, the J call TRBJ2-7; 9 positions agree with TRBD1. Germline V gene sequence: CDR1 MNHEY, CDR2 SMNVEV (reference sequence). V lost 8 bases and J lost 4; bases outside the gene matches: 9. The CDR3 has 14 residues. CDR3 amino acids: CASAPGQGFYEQYF. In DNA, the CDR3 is TGTGCCAGCGCCCCGGGACAGGGATTTTACGAGCAGTACTTC.

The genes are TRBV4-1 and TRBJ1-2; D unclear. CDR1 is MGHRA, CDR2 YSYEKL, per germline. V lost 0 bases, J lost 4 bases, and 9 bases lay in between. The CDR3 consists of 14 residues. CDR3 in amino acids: CASSQDGVSYGYTF. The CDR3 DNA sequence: TGCGCCAGCAGCCAAGACGGGGTGTCCTATGGCTACACCTTC.

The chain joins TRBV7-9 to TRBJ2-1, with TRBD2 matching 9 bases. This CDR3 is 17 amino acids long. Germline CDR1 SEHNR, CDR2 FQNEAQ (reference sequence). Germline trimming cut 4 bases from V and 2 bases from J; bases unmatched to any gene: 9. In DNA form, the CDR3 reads TGTGCCAGCAGCTCCCCCCCGGCTAGCGGGGCCTACAATGAGCAGTTCTTC. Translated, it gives CASSSPPASGAYNEQFF.

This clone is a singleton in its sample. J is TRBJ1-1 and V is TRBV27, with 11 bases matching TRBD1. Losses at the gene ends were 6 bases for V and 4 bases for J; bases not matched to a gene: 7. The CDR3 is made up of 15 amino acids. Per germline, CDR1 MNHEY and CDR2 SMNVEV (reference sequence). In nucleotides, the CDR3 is TGTGCCAGCAGGTCCGGGACAGGGGGGATCACTGAAGCTTTCTTT. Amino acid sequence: CASRSGTGGITEAFF.

CDR3 region: CASSLDRFSISVLNTEAFF. The DNA of the CDR3 is TGTGCCAGCAGCTTAGACAGGTTCTCAATTTCTGTGCTGAACACTGAAGCTTTCTTT. The chain has TRBV7-4 and TRBJ1-1, with TRBD1 as a possible D gene (5 bases). The CDR3 length is 19 residues. V lost 1 base and J lost 0, with 21 bases in between. CDR1 is SGHVT, CDR2 SQSDAQ, per germline.

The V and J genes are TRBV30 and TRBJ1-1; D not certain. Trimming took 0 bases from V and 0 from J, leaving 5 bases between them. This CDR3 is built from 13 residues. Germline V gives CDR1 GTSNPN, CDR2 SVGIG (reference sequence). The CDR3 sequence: CAWSVLVNTEAFF. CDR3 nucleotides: TGTGCCTGGAGTGTACTAGTGAACACTGAAGCTTTCTTT.

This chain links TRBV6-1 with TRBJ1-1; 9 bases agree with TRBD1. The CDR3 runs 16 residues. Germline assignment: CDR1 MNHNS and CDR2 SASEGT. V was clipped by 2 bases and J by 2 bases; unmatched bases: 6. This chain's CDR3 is CASSETGGILNTEAFF. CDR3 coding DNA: TGTGCCAGCAGTGAAACAGGGGGCATTTTAAACACTGAAGCTTTCTTT.

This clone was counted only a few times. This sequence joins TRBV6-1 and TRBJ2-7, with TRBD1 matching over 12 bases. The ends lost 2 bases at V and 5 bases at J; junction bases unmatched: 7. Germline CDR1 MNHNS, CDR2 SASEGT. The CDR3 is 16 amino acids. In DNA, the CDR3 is TGTGCCAGCAGTGAATCACCGGGACAGGGGGCCGACGAGCAGTACTTC. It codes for CASSESPGQGADEQYF.

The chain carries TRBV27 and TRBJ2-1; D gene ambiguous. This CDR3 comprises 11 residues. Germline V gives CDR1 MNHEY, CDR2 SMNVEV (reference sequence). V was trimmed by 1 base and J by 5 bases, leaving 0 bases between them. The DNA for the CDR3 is TGTGCCAGCAGTTTATACAATGAGCAGTTCTTC. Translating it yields CASSLYNEQFF.

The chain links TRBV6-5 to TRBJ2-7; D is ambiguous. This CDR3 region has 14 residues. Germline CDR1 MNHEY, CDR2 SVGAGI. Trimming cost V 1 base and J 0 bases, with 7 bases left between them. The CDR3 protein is CASSYWPSSYEQYF. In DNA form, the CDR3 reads TGTGCCAGCAGTTACTGGCCGAGCTCCTACGAGCAGTACTTC.

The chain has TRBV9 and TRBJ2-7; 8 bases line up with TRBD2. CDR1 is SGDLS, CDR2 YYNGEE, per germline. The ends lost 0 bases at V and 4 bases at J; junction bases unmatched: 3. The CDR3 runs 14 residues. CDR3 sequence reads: CASSVGAGAYEQYF. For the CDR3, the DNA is TGTGCCAGCAGCGTAGGAGCGGGAGCATACGAGCAGTACTTC.

The CDR3 DNA reads as TGTGCCAGCAGCGTAGAAGGAGCTTCACCCTCCTACGAGCAGTACTTC. It encodes CASSVEGASPSYEQYF. The chain carries TRBV9 and TRBJ2-7; D unclear. The length of the CDR3 is 16 residues. Germline CDR1 and CDR2: SGDLS and YYNGEE. V lost 0 bases to trimming and J lost 0 bases, with 13 bases between them.

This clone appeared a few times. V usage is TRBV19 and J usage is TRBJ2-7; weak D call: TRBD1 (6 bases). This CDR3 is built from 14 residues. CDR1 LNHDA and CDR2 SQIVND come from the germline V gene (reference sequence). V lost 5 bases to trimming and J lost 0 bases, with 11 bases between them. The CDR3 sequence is CASSEQGSSYEQYF. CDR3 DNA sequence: TGTGCCAGTAGTGAGCAGGGGTCCTCCTACGAGCAGTACTTC.

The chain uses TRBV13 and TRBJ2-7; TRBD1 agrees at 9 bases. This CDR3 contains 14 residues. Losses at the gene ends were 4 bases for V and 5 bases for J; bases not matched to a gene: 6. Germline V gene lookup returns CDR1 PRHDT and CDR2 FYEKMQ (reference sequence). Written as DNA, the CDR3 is TGTGCCAGCAGCTCCCGGGACAGGGTGCACGAGCAGTACTTC. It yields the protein CASSSRDRVHEQYF.

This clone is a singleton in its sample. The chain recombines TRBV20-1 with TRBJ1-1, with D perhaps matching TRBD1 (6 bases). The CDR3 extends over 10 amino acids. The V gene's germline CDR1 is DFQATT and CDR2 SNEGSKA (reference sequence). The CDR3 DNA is TGCAGGGTGGGGGCCACTGAAGCTTTCTTT. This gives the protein CRVGATEAFF.